This TCR beta chain is drawn from a study of blood T cell repertoires in COVID-19. Background on the study: Italy, Spain and the United States were the sources of the convalescent and acute COVID-19 samples. In each case, the material was cDNA or gDNA derived from T cells, B-cell-depleted T cells, or PBMCs.

TCRdb keeps only in-frame clones here, not all; method: immunoSEQ multiplex PCR. Of 150,000 to 200,000 clones listed, around 80% were seen once; the top ten hold approximately 11%. The sequence came from a man in his sixties with active or convalescent COVID-19. The sample comprised peripheral blood.

The CDR3 is CASSPLGGTQYF. The CDR3 nucleotides read TGTGCCAGCAGCCCTCTAGGGGGTACGCAGTATTTT. The genes are TRBV7-6 and TRBJ2-3; D possibly corresponds to TRBD1 (6 bases). Germline CDR1 and CDR2: SGHVS and FNYEAQ. The CDR3 sequence is 12 residues long. Trimming shortened V by 5 bases and J by 8 bases, and 11 bases separated the two germline ends. The complete variable domain, with remaining parts taken from reference TRBV7-6 and TRBJ2-3, reads GAGVSQSPRYKVTKRGQDVALRCDPISGHVSLYWYRQALGQGPEFLTYFNYEAQQDKSGLPNDRFSAERPEGSISTLTIQRTEQRDSAMYRCASSPLGGTQYFGPGTRLTVL.